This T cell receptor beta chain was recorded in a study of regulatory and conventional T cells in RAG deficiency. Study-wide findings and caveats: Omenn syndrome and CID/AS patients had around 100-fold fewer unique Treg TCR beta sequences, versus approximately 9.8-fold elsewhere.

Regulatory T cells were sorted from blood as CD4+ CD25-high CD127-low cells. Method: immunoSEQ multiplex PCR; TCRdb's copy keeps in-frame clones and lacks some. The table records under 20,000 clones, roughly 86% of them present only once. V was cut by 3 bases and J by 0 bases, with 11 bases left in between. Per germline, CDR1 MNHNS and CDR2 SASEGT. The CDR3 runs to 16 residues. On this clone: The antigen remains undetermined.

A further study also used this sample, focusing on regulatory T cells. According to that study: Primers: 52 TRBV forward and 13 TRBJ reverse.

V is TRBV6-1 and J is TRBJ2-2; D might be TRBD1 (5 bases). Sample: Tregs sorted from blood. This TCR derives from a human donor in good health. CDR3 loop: CASSEGRPPNTGELFF. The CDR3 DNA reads TGTGCCAGCAGTGAGGGGCGACCCCCGAACACCGGGGAGCTGTTTTTT.